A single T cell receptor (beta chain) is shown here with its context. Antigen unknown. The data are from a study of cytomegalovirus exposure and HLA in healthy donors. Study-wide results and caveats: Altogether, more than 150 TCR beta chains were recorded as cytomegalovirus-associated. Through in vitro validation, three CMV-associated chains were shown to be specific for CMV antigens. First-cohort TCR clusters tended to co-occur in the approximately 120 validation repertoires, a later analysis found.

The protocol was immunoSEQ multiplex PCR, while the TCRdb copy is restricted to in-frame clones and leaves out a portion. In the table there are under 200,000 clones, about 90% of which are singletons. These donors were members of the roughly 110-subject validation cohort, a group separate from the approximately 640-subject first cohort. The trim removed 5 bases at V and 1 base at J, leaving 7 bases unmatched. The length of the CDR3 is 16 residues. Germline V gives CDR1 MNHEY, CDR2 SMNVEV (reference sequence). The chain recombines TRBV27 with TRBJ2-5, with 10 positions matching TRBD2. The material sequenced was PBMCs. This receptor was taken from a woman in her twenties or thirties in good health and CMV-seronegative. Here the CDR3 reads CASSPTLAGAQETQYF. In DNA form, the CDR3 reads TGTGCCAGCAGTCCCACCCTAGCGGGAGCCCAAGAGACCCAGTACTTC.